This T cell receptor (beta chain) was captured in a study of beta chain features in type 1 diabetes. Study outcomes and limitations: Type 1 diabetes patients had VDJ junctions that carried fewer insertions and more deletions.

CDR3 size: 17 residues. Germline V CDR1 and CDR2: SGHAT, FQDESV (reference sequence). Trimming at V came to 1 base and at J to 0 bases, leaving 6 bases not matched to a gene. This clone was picked up one time. Its antigen is undetermined. All of the isolated RNA was reverse transcribed, so expressed TCRB transcripts were sequenced. Using immunoSEQ multiplex PCR, the repertoire was profiled, and TCRdb retains in-frame clones only, with some absent. The top ten hold approximately 2.1% of the sample, which has over 40,000 clones, just over 50% seen once. Sorting of CD4+ naive, central memory, regulatory and stem cell-like memory cells was performed via CD45RO/CCR7/CD25/CD127/CD95/CD27. Sorted cells reached over 98% purity in every population.

This clonotype was sampled from a woman aged 18-29 years in good health. The J gene is TRBJ2-1, the V gene TRBV11-1, with TRBD2 matching over 7 bases. The specimen sequenced was Tregs from blood. DNA for the CDR3: TGTGCCAGCAGCTTAGAGTTGGGCGGGAGCTCCTACAATGAGCAGTTCTTC. Translated, it gives CASSLELGGSSYNEQFF. The variable domain in full, completed from reference TRBV11-1 and TRBJ2-1, reads EAEVAQSPRYKITEKSQAVAFWCDPISGHATLYWYRQILGQGPELLVQFQDESVVDDSQLPKDRFSAERLKGVDSTLKIQPAELGDSAMYLCASSLELGGSSYNEQFFGPGTRLTVL.